Described below is a single TCR beta chain sequence and its context. These data come from a study of control samples from healthy donors and cancer patients. Sequencing was performed with immunoSEQ multiplex PCR; in TCRdb, only in-frame clones are kept and a portion is missing. The data hold some 17,000 clones, with 85% to 90% observed a single time. The V gene lost 4 bases and the J gene lost 1 base, with 4 bases spanning the gap. Germline-derived CDR1 and CDR2 are SQVTM and ANQGSEA. The CDR3 is made up of 12 amino acids. Sample: PBMCs. This chain joins TRBV29-1 and TRBJ2-2; D is undetermined. The receptor was derived from a man aged 60 to 69 with head and neck cancer. CDR3 protein: CSVVGNTGELFF. The CDR3 coding sequence is TGCAGCGTTGTAGGGAACACCGGGGAGCTGTTTTTT.